The subject of this entry is one T cell receptor (beta chain). Its target is not known. The donors, aged about 6 to 90, were healthy Caucasians from Russia. Each donor's blood draw was 8.5 to 10 milliliters of peripheral blood. Combining a sample-barcoded 5' primer with a J-beta primer mix, a second PCR ran for about 6 to 11 cycles. One entry per CDR3 protein results from TCRdb running MiXCR on the 5' RACE reads. The table lists about 720,000 distinct CDR3 sequences, 22% of them singletons. V was pared by 0 bases and J by 4 bases, with 13 bases between. This CDR3 is 15 amino acids long. Looked up from germline, CDR1 is MNHEY and CDR2 is SVGAGI. This record comes from a study of blood T cells in healthy people across ages. Findings of the study overall: Observed TCR beta diversity per million T cells went down as age went up. This fall followed a roughly linear course with age. Long-lived and aged donors differed, with more naive CD4+ cells and higher diversity in the long-lived.

The chain recombines TRBV6-5 with TRBJ2-7, with D perhaps matching TRBD1 (6 bases). The sample taken for sequencing was blood. The origin of this receptor is an older man in good health. The CDR3 DNA is TGTGCCAGCAGTTACTCAGACAGGATGGATTACGAGCAGTACTTC. This sequence encodes CASSYSDRMDYEQYF.